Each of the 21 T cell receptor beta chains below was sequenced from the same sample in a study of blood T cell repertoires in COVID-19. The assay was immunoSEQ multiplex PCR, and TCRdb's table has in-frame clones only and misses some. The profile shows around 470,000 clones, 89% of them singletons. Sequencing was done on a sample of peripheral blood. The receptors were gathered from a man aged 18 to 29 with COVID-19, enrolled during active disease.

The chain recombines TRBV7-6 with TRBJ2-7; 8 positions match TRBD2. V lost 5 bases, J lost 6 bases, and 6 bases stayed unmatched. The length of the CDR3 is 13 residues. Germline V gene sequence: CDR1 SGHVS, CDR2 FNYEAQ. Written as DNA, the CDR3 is TGTGCCAGCAGCCCGGGACTAGTCGGCGAGCAGTACTTC. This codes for CASSPGLVGEQYF.

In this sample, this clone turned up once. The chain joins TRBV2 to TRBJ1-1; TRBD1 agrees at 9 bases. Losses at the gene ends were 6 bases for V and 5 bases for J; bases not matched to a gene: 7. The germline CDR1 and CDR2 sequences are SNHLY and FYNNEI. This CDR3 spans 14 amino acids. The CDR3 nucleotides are TGTGCCAGCAGAAGAGACAGGGGGGTTACTGAAGCTTTCTTT. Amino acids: CASRRDRGVTEAFF.

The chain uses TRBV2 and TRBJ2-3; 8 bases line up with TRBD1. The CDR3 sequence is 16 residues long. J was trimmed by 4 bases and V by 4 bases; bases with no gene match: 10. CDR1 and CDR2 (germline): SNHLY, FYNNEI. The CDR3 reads CASSVQQGARADTQYF. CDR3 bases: TGTGCCAGCAGTGTCCAGCAGGGGGCTCGGGCAGATACGCAGTATTTT.

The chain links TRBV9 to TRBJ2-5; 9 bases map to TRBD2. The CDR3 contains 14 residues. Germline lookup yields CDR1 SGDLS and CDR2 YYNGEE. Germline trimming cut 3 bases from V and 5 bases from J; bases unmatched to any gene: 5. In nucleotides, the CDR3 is TGTGCCAGCAGCGCCGGACTAGCGAAGGAGACCCAGTACTTC. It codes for CASSAGLAKETQYF.

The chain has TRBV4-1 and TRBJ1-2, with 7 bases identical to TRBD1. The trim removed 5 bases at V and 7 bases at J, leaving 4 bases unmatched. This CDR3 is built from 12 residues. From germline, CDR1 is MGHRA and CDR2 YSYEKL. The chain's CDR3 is CASSGDSGGYTF. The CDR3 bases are TGCGCCAGCAGCGGGGACAGTGGTGGCTACACCTTC.

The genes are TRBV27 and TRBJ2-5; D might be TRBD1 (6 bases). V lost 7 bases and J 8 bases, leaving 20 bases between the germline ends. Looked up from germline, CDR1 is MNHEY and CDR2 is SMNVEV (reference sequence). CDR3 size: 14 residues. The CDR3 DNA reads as TGTGCCAGCACCTCTACAGGGAACCAAGGAACCCAGTACTTC. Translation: CASTSTGNQGTQYF.

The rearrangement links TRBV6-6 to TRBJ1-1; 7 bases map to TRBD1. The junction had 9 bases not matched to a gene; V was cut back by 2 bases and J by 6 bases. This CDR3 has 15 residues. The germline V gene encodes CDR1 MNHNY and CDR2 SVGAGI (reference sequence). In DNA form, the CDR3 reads TGTGCCAGCAGTTACGGGGCTCGGGGGACAGCTGAAGCTTTCTTT. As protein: CASSYGARGTAEAFF.

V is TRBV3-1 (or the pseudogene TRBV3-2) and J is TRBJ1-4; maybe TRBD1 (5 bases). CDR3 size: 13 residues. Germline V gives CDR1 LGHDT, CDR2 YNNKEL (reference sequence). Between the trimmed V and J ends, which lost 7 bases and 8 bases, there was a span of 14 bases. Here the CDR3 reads CASTGWGEEKLFF. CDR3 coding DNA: TGTGCCAGCACCGGATGGGGGGAAGAAAAACTGTTTTTT.

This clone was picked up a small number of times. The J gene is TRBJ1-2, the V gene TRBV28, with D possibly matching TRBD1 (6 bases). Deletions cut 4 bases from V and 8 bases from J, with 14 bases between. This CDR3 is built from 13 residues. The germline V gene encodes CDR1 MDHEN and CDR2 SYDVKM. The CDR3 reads CASSSKDSRGYTF. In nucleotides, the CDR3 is TGTGCCAGCAGTTCTAAGGACAGTAGAGGCTACACCTTC.

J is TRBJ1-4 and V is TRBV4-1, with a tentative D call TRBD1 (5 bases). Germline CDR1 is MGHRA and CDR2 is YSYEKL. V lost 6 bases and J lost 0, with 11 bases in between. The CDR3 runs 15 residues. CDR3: CASRVDRTTNEKLFF. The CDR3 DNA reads TGCGCCAGCAGGGTCGACAGAACAACTAATGAAAAACTGTTTTTT.

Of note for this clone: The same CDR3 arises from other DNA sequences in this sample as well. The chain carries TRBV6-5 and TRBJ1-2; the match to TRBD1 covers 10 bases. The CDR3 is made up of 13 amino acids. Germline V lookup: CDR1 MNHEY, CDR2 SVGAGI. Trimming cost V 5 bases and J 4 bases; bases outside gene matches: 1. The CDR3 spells CASSRDRGYGYTF. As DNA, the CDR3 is TGTGCCAGCAGTAGGGACAGGGGCTATGGCTACACCTTC.

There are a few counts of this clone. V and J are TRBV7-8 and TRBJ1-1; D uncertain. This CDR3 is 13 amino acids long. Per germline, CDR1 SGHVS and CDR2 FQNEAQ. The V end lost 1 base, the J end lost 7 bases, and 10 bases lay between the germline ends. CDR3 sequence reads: CASSLGGSYEAFF. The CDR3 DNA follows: TGTGCCAGCAGCTTAGGAGGGTCCTATGAAGCTTTCTTT.

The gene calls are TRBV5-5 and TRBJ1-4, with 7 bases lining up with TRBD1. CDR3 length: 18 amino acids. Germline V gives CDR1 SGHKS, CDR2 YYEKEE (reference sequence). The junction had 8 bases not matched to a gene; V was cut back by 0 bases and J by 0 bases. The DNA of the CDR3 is TGTGCCAGCAGCTTGGCAGGGGGACCGGCCTCAACTAATGAAAAACTGTTTTTT. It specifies CASSLAGGPASTNEKLFF.

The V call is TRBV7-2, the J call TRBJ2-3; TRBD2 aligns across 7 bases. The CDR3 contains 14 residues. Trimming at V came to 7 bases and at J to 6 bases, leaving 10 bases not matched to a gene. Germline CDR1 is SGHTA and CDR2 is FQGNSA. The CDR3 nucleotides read TGTGCCAGCACCTTTAACGGGGGGTACGATACGCAGTATTTT. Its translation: CASTFNGGYDTQYF.

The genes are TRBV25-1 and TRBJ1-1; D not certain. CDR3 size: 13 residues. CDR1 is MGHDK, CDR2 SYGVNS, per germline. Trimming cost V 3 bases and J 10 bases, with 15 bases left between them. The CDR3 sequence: CASSDAGREGAFF. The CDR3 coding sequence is TGTGCCAGCAGTGATGCCGGGCGAGAGGGAGCTTTCTTT.

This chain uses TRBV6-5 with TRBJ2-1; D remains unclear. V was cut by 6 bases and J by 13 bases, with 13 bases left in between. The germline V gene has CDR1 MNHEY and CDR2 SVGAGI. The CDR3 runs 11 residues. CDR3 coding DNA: TGTGCCAGCAGACGAAGAGGAGAACAGTTCTTC. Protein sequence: CASRRRGEQFF.

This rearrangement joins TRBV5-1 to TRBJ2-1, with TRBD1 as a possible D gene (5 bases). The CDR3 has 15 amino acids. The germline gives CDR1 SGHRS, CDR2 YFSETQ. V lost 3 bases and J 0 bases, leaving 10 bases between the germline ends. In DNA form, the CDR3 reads TGCGCCAGCAGCTCACAGGTCGGCTCCTACAATGAGCAGTTCTTC. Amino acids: CASSSQVGSYNEQFF.

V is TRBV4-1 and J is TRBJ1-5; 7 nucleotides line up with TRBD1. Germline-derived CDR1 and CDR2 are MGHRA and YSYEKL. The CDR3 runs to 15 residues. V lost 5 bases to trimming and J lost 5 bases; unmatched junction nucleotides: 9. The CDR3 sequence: CASSADREAHQPQHF. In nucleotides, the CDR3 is TGCGCCAGCAGCGCCGACAGGGAGGCGCATCAGCCCCAGCATTTT.

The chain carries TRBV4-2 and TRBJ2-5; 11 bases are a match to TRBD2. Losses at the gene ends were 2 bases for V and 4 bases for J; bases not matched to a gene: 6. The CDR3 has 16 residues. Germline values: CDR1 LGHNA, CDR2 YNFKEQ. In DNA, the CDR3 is TGTGCCAGCAGCCAACCAATAGCGGGGGGGCGAGAGACCCAGTACTTC. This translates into CASSQPIAGGRETQYF.

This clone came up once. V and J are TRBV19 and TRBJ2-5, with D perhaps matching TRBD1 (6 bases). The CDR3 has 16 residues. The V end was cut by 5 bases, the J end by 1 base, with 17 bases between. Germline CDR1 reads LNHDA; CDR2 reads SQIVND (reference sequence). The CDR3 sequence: CASSGTGTRLQETQYF. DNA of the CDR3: TGTGCCAGTAGTGGTACCGGGACAAGGCTCCAAGAGACCCAGTACTTC.

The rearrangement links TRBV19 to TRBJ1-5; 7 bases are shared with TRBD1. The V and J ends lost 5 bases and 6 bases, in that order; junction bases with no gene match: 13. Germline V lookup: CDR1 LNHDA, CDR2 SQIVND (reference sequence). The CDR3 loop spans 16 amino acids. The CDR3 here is CASSVAGTVLRQPQHF. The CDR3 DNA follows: TGTGCCAGTAGTGTAGCTGGGACAGTTTTGCGTCAGCCCCAGCATTTT. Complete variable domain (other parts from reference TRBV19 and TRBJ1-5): DGGITQSPKYLFRKEGQNVTLSCEQNLNHDAMYWYRQDPGQGLRLIYYSQIVNDFQKGDIAEGYSVSREKKESFPLTVTSAQKNPTAFYLCASSVAGTVLRQPQHFGDGTRLSIL.